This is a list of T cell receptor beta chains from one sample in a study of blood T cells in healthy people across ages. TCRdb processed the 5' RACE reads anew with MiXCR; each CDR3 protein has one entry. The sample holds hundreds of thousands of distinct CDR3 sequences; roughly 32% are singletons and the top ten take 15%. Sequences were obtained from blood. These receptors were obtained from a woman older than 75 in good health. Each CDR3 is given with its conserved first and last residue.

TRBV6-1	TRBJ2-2	CASSISQTGELFF
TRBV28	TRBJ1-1	CASTSNTEAFF
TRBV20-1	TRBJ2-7	CSAPNQGAAYEQYF
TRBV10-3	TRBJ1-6	CAISEFTGGQSPLHF
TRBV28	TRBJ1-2	CASSLPPQSVGGYTF
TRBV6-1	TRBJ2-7	CASSEDSPIGYEQYF
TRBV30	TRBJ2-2	CAWSSSRELFF
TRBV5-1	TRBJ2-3	CASSLEAGLVDTQYF
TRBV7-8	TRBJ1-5	CASSHRDFRNQPQHF
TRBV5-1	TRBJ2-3	CASSHQGSGDTDTQYF
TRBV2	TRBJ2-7	CALGLSSYEQYF
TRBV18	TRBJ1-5	CASSPGESNQPQHF
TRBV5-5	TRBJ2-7	CASSLQGAVYEQYF
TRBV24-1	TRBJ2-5	CATSDPRGQGQETQYF
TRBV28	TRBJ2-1	CASQQGPSYNEQFF
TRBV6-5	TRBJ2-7	CASSLTFRGPSYEQYF
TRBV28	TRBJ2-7	CASNSLRVEQYF
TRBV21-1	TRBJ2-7	CASSKDPGAVSYEQYF
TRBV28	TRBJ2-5	CASRRPRGAFETQYF
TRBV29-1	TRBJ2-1	CSVEERTSDEQFF
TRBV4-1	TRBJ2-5	CASSRPGRQETQYF
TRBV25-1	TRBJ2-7	CASSATGTGGKQYF
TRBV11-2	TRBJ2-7	CASSLRNLADEQYF
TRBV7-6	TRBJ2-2	CASSLVRDTGELFF
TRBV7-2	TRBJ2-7	CASRRRGAGDEQYF
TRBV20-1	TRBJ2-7	CSARDLGTGNSYEQYF
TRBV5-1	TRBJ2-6	CASSLEAPGGANVLTF
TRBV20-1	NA	CSAETSGTYEQYF
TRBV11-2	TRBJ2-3	CASSLGAQGLSTDTQYF
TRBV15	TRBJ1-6	CATSRSSYNSPLHF
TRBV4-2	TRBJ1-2	CASSQEGTGDYGYTF
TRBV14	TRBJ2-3	CASSRRLAGVPDTQYF
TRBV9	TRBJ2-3	CASSLIGTLTDTQYF
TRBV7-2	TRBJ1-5	CASSAIEGGHQHF
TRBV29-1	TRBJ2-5	CSVVRHLQETQYF
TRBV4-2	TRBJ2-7	CAGSPGVGSYEQYF
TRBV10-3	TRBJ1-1	CAIRTGTTNTEAFF
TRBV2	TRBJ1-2	CASSEVEWGGYTF
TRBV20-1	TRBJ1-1	CSARRTQNTEAFF
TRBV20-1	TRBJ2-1	CSAGLAGGPNEQFF
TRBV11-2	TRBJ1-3	CASSLDLNRLSGNTIYF
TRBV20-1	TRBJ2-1	CSARGNPRGESYNEQFF
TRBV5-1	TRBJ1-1	CASSNGQPNTEAFF
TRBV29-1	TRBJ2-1	CSIESPEDTTRSYNEQFF
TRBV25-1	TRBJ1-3	CASSKGTLAVNTIYF
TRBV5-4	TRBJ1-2	CASSSPGQGNLKTDYGYTF
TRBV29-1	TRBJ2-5	CSVEDWRTAQETQYF
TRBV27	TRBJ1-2	CASSFRAQQRGYTF
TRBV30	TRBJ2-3	CAFRGGGDTQYF
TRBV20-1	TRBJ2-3	CSATRQFTDTQYF
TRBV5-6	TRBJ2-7	CASGWGQIVYEQYF
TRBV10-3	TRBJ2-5	CASSDAETQYF
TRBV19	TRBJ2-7	CASSKTRTGTATYEQYF
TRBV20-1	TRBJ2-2	CSARGATGGTGELFF
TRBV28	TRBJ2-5	CASSRNLGQTQYF